Listed below are T cell receptor beta chains from one sample, sequenced in a study of T cell repertoires in cytomegalovirus infection. In TCRdb, the reads were re-called with MiXCR into one record per CDR3 protein. This sample has around 78,000 distinct CDR3 sequences, with about 37% found just once. The antigens for these receptors are not known. The sequencing here drew on CD8+ T cells from cultured PBMCs, taken from culture after CMV antigen stimulation. These receptor sequences come from a human donor in good health (CMV status not recorded). Some clones in this sample may be carry-over from other donors' samples. Both conserved end residues are part of each CDR3. Fields, in order: V gene, clone size, J gene, D gene, CDR3 DNA, CDR3 protein. The D gene is left open where the match is weak. Clone size is not always given. Where it is, it says once, few, many or a class for expanded clones.

TRBV6-2/TRBV6-3	many	TRBJ1-2	-	TGTGCCAGCAGTTTAACCGCAGTTATCAACTATGGCTACACCTTC	CASSLTAVINYGYTF
TRBV4-1	-	TRBJ2-7	-	TGCGCCAGCAGCCAAGGGGCGGGGGCTGGAGAGCAGTACTTC	CASSQGAGAGEQYF
TRBV7-6	-	TRBJ2-2	TRBD1	TGTGCCAGCAGCGGGAGGGACAGGGGGACCGGGGAGCTGTTTTTT	CASSGRDRGTGELFF
TRBV25-1	-	TRBJ2-3	-	TGTGCCAGCAGTGAATATTTTGGGGCGCGCACAGATACGCAGTATTTT	CASSEYFGARTDTQYF
TRBV27	once	TRBJ2-1	-	TGTGCCAGCAGTTTAAGGGACACTGCCAATGAGCAGTTCTTC	CASSLRDTANEQFF
TRBV4-1	-	TRBJ2-7	TRBD1	TGCGCCAGCAGCCTGAGATTTGGACAGGGGGAAACCTACGAGCAGTACTTC	CASSLRFGQGETYEQYF
TRBV3-1	-	TRBJ2-7	-	TGTGCCAGCAGCCAAGATCCCCCCCCAGGGTCCTACGAGCAGTACTTC	CASSQDPPPGSYEQYF
TRBV11-2	-	TRBJ2-7	-	TGTGCCAGCAGCTTTGGGACTTCATACGAGCAGTACTTC	CASSFGTSYEQYF
TRBV6-2/TRBV6-3	few	TRBJ2-1	-	TGTGCCAGCTCTAAGGGAAACCGGGACTTCCCCTACAATGAGCAGTTCTTC	CASSKGNRDFPYNEQFF
TRBV12-3/TRBV12-4	-	TRBJ2-2	-	TGTGCCAGCAGTTCGGAGGGGCCGCCCGGGGAGCTGTTTTTT	CASSSEGPPGELFF
TRBV7-9	few	TRBJ1-4	TRBD1	TGTGCCAGCAGCCGAGGGACAGAAGTAACGTTCGGGGAAAAACTGTTTTTT	CASSRGTEVTFGEKLFF
TRBV7-9	-	TRBJ1-2	-	TGTGCCAGCAGCTTAGACTTGGAGATCGACTATGGCTACACCTTC	CASSLDLEIDYGYTF